What follows are 6 T cell receptor beta chains derived from one specimen sequenced in a study of T cell responses to AZD1222 COVID-19 vaccine. Data came from immunoSEQ multiplex PCR; TCRdb stores just in-frame clones and leaves some out. This repertoire shows roughly 150,000 clones, around 86% found once; its top ten account for approximately 9.1%. The specimen was peripheral blood, collected 28 days after the second AZD1222 dose. The origin of the receptors is an adult who received the AZD1222 COVID-19 vaccine.

The J gene is TRBJ2-2, the V gene TRBV6-5; 11 bases fit TRBD2. The V and J ends lost 5 bases and 6 bases, in that order; junction bases with no gene match: 5. Per the germline V gene, CDR1 is MNHEY and CDR2 is SVGAGI. CDR3 length equals 15 residues. CDR3 loop: CASSRLAGSPGELFF. The CDR3 DNA sequence: TGTGCCAGCAGTCGACTAGCGGGATCCCCCGGGGAGCTGTTTTTT.

This chain links TRBV10-3 with TRBJ2-7; D gene unclear. The CDR3 has 12 residues. Trimming took 8 bases from V and 4 from J, leaving 12 bases between them. CDR1 is ENHRY, CDR2 SYGVKD, per germline. The CDR3 DNA sequence: TGTGCCATCGGAAAGTCAGAATACGAGCAGTACTTC. Translated, it gives CAIGKSEYEQYF.

This chain joins TRBV7-2 and TRBJ2-7, with D perhaps TRBD1 or TRBD2 (5 bases each). Trimming took off 1 base at V and 3 bases at J, with 10 bases between the two ends. This CDR3 comprises 14 residues. CDR1 is SGHTA, CDR2 FQGNSA, per germline. CDR3 nucleotides: TGTGCCAGCAGCTTAGGGGGACCACTCTACGAGCAGTACTTC. The encoded protein is CASSLGGPLYEQYF.

The chain employs TRBV20-1 and TRBJ2-4; D ambiguous. V was clipped by 3 bases and J by 8 bases, with 11 bases between them. Germline V lookup: CDR1 DFQATT, CDR2 SNEGSKA (reference sequence). The CDR3 loop spans 12 amino acids. CDR3 DNA sequence: TGCAGTGCTAGTGTTCCCCGAGACATTCAGTACTTC. It yields the protein CSASVPRDIQYF.

This clone has only a few counts. V is TRBV7-8 and J is TRBJ1-1; D unresolved. Between the trimmed V and J ends, which lost 1 base and 2 bases, there was a span of 11 bases. The CDR3 length is 15 residues. Germline V gives CDR1 SGHVS, CDR2 FQNEAQ. CDR3 DNA sequence: TGTGCCAGCAGCTTAGGAAGGTATCTCAACACTGAAGCTTTCTTT. Protein sequence: CASSLGRYLNTEAFF.

The table lists this clone with a count of one. This chain joins TRBV3-1 (or the pseudogene TRBV3-2) and TRBJ2-6, with D possibly being TRBD2 (5 bases). The length of the CDR3 is 16 residues. V was trimmed by 4 bases and J by 3 bases, leaving 13 bases between them. Germline CDR1 LGHDT, CDR2 YNNKEL (reference sequence). CDR3 coding DNA: TGTGCCAGCAGCCCCCACGGTGAGGGTGGGGCCAACGTCCTGACTTTC. Translated, it gives CASSPHGEGGANVLTF.